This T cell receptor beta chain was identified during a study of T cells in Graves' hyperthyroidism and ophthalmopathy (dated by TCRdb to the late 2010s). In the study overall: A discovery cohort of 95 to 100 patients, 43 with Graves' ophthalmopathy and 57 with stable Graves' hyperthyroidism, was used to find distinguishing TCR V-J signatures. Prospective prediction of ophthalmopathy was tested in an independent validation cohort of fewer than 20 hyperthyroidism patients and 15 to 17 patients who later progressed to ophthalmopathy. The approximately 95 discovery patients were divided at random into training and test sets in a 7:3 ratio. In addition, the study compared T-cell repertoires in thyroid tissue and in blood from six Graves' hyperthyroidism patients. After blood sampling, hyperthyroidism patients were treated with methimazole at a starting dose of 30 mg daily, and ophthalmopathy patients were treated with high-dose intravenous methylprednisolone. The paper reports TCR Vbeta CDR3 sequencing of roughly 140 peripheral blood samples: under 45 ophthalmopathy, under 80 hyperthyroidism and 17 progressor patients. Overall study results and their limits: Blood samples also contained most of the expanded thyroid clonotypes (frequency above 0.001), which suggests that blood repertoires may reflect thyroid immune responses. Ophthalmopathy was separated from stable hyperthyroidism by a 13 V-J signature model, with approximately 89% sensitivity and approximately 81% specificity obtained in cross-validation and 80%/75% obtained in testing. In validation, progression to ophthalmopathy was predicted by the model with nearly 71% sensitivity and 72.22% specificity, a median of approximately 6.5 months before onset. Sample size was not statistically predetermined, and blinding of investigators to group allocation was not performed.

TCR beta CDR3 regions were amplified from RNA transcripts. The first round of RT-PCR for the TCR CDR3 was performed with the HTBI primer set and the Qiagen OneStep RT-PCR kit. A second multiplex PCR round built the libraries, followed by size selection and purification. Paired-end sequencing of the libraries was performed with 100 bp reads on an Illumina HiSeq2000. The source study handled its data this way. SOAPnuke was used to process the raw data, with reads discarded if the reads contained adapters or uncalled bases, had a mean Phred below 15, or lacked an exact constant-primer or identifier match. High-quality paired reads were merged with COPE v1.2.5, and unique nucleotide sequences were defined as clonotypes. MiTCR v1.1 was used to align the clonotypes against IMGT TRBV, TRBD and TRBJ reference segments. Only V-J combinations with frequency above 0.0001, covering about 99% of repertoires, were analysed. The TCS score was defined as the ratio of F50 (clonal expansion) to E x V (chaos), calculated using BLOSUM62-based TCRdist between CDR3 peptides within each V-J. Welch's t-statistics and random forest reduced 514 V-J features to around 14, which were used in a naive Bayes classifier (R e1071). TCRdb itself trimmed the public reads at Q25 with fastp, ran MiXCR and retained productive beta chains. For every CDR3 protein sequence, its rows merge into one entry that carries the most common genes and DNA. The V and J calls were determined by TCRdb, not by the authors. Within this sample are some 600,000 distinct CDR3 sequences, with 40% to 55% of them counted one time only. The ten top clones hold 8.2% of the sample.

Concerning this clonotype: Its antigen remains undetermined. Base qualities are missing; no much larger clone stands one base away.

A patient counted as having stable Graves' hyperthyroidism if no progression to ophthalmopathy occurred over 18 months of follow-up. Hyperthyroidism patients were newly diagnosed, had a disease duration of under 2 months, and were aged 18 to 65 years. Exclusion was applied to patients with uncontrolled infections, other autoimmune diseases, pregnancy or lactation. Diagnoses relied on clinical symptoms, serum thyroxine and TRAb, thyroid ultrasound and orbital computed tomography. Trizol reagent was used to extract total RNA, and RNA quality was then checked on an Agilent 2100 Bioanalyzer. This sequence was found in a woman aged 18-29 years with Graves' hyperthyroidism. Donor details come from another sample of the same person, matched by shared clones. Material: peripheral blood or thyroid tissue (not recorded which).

The CDR3 region: CASSLGDENTEAFF. The DNA reads TGTGCCAGCAGCCTGGGGGATGAGAACACTGAAGCTTTCTTT. Recombination connected TRBV7-3 to TRBJ1-1, with TRBD1 as a weak D call on 5 bases. The V and J ends are trimmed by 5 bases and 1 base, leaving 11 bases between them. CDR1 is given as SGHTA and CDR2 as FQGTGA, both from the germline V gene. The CDR3 contains 14 residues, cysteine and phenylalanine counted. Just the 42-base CDR3 DNA is kept, in frame starting at base 1.